Below, 32 T cell receptor beta chains from the same sample are listed, as sequenced in a study of blood T cell repertoires in COVID-19. TCRdb's copy holds only in-frame clones and misses some; the assay was immunoSEQ multiplex PCR. The top ten hold approximately 1.5% of the sample, which has 300,000 or so clones, around 86% seen once. Material for sequencing was peripheral blood. These receptors all stem from a woman aged 40 to 55 who had recovered from COVID-19.

The V call is TRBV9, the J call TRBJ2-5; D gene unclear. The germline V and J ends were trimmed by 0 bases and 1 base, with 13 bases remaining between them. Germline V gives CDR1 SGDLS, CDR2 YYNGEE. The CDR3 contains 16 residues. CDR3 loop: CASSVATWATQETQYF. In nucleotides, the CDR3 is TGTGCCAGCAGCGTAGCTACATGGGCAACCCAAGAGACCCAGTACTTC.

The chain carries TRBV7-2 and TRBJ2-5; the D is unclear. The CDR3 covers 18 residues. Germline-derived CDR1 and CDR2 are SGHTA and FQGNSA. Trimming took off 0 bases at V and 2 bases at J, with 19 bases between the two ends. For the CDR3, the DNA is TGTGCCAGCAGCTTAGCCGTCGTAGCACGAACGGCGCAAGAGACCCAGTACTTC. This sequence encodes CASSLAVVARTAQETQYF.

The chain recombines TRBV6-5 with TRBJ2-2; perhaps TRBD1 as D (5 bases). This CDR3 contains 15 residues. Germline values: CDR1 MNHEY, CDR2 SVGAGI. V was trimmed by 10 bases and J by 5 bases, leaving 20 bases between them. CDR3 nucleotide sequence: TGTGCCACCCAATTAATACGAAGGGGAACCGGGGAGCTGTTTTTT. Encoded protein: CATQLIRRGTGELFF.

The chain combines TRBV19 with TRBJ2-7; 12 bases match TRBD1. V was clipped by 4 bases and J by 3 bases; unmatched bases: 7. This CDR3 has 16 residues. Per germline, CDR1 LNHDA and CDR2 SQIVND (reference sequence). The DNA for the CDR3 is TGTGCCAGTAGTAAAACCGGGACAGGGGGCGGCTACGAGCAGTACTTC. Amino acid sequence: CASSKTGTGGGYEQYF. Using reference TRBV19 and TRBJ2-7 for the parts outside the CDR3, the full variable domain is DGGITQSPKYLFRKEGQNVTLSCEQNLNHDAMYWYRQDPGQGLRLIYYSQIVNDFQKGDIAEGYSVSREKKESFPLTVTSAQKNPTAFYLCASSKTGTGGGYEQYFGPGTRLTVT.

V gene TRBV7-9 combines with J gene TRBJ2-3, with TRBD2 matching over 12 bases. Germline V lookup: CDR1 SEHNR, CDR2 FQNEAQ (reference sequence). This CDR3 is 16 amino acids long. V shed 4 bases and J 3 bases; nucleotides not matched to a gene: 5. The CDR3: CASSSQGTSGTDTQYF. CDR3 DNA: TGTGCCAGCAGCTCGCAGGGGACTAGCGGGACAGATACGCAGTATTTT.

The CDR3 protein is CASSWWTGTLNTEAFF. The CDR3 DNA is TGTGCCAGCAGCTGGTGGACAGGAACTTTGAACACTGAAGCTTTCTTT. This sequence joins TRBV5-6 and TRBJ1-1; 7 nucleotides match TRBD1. The CDR3 runs 16 residues. The V gene end was trimmed by 3 bases and the J gene end by 0 bases; junction bases not matched to a gene: 8. Germline CDR1 SGHDT, CDR2 YYEEEE.

The rearrangement joins TRBV18 to TRBJ1-3; unclear D gene. Per germline, CDR1 KGHSH and CDR2 LQKENI. The CDR3 consists of 16 residues. Trimming left V 1 base short and J 4 bases short, with 14 bases between. The CDR3 coding sequence is TGTGCCAGCTCACCACGCGCTGATAAGAGGGGAAACACCATATATTTT. Its protein is CASSPRADKRGNTIYF. Full variable domain (rest looked up from reference TRBV18 and TRBJ1-3): NAGVMQNPRHLVRRRGQEARLRCSPMKGHSHVYWYRQLPEEGLKFMVYLQKENIIDESGMPKERFSAEFPKEGPSILRIQQVVRGDSAAYFCASSPRADKRGNTIYFGEGSWLTVV.

The gene calls are TRBV3-1 (or the pseudogene TRBV3-2) and TRBJ1-6; no clear D. V lost 4 bases, J lost 10 bases, and 11 bases lay in between. The CDR3 loop spans 13 amino acids. Per the germline V gene, CDR1 is LGHDT and CDR2 is YNNKEL (reference sequence). The DNA of the CDR3 is TGTGCCAGCAGCCCCTCGAGGCGGTCACCCCTCCACTTT. Amino acid sequence: CASSPSRRSPLHF.

The chain carries TRBV19 and TRBJ2-7; 9 bases are a match to TRBD1. Germline loops: CDR1 LNHDA, CDR2 SQIVND (reference sequence). The CDR3 runs 17 residues. The V and J ends lost 3 bases and 0 bases, in that order; junction bases with no gene match: 9. The CDR3 bases are TGTGCCAGTAGTATTTGGACAGGGGAAACTACCTCCTACGAGCAGTACTTC. This codes for CASSIWTGETTSYEQYF.

A word on this clone: A junction boundary mismatches the germline segment, possibly from a read error. The genes are TRBV10-1 and TRBJ1-4, with 7 bases that match TRBD1. The CDR3 sequence is 15 residues long. Germline CDR1 reads WNHNN; CDR2 reads SYGVQD (reference sequence). CDR3 in DNA: TGCGTCAGCAGTGAAGGGGGCGCGGCCCGGGAAAAACTGTTTTTT. Encoded protein: CVSSEGGAAREKLFF.

The J gene is TRBJ2-5, the V gene TRBV28, with D possibly matching TRBD2 (7 bases). This CDR3 has 14 residues. V lost 7 bases to trimming and J lost 5 bases, with 17 bases between them. Germline assignment: CDR1 MDHEN and CDR2 SYDVKM. The CDR3 sequence: CASTQWGGGETQYF. The CDR3 coding sequence is TGTGCCAGCACCCAATGGGGGGGCGGGGAGACCCAGTACTTC.

The chain links TRBV2 to TRBJ1-1; D remains unclear. This CDR3 contains 12 residues. V gave up 5 bases and J gave up 2 bases, with 6 bases separating them. Germline V lookup: CDR1 SNHLY, CDR2 FYNNEI. This CDR3 reads CASSQVNTEAFF. The CDR3, as DNA: TGTGCCAGCAGTCAGGTAAACACTGAAGCTTTCTTT.

The genes are TRBV11-2 and TRBJ2-3; D remains unclear. Trimming cost V 6 bases and J 2 bases, with 6 bases left between them. The germline V gene has CDR1 SGHAT and CDR2 FQNNGV. There are 12 residues in the CDR3. CDR3 in amino acids: CASSPNTDTQYF. For the CDR3, the DNA is TGTGCCAGCAGTCCAAACACAGATACGCAGTATTTT.

This clone was seen a single time. The J gene is TRBJ2-5, the V gene TRBV5-4, with D possibly matching TRBD2 (6 bases). The germline gives CDR1 SGHNT, CDR2 YYREEE (reference sequence). Trimming left V 4 bases short and J 5 bases short, with 18 bases between. The CDR3 is made up of 15 amino acids. The CDR3 DNA sequence: TGTGCCAGCAGCCCGACTAGGAATTCAGGGGAGACCCAGTACTTC. Translation: CASSPTRNSGETQYF.

V gene TRBV2 combines with J gene TRBJ2-7; weak D call: TRBD1 (5 bases). The germline V and J ends were trimmed by 8 bases and 3 bases, with 11 bases remaining between them. This CDR3 is 12 amino acids long. Germline values: CDR1 SNHLY, CDR2 FYNNEI. The CDR3 here is CASHRQGYEQYF. The CDR3 DNA reads TGTGCCAGCCACCGGCAGGGCTACGAGCAGTACTTC.

The rearrangement links TRBV19 to TRBJ2-7; tentative D call: TRBD1 (6 bases). CDR3 length: 15 residues. Trimming took off 3 bases at V and 3 bases at J, with 15 bases between the two ends. Germline CDR1 LNHDA, CDR2 SQIVND (reference sequence). In DNA form, the CDR3 reads TGTGCCAGTAGTATGGGGGCGTTCTCAGGCTACGAGCAGTACTTC. As protein: CASSMGAFSGYEQYF.

V and J are TRBV2 and TRBJ2-5, with D possibly being TRBD2 (6 bases). Per germline, CDR1 SNHLY and CDR2 FYNNEI. With 4 bases removed from V and 5 bases from J, the gap between germline ends came to 11 bases. This CDR3 is 13 amino acids long. CDR3 sequence reads: CASSVGGEETQYF. DNA for the CDR3: TGTGCCAGCAGTGTGGGGGGTGAGGAGACCCAGTACTTC.

This chain links TRBV5-1 with TRBJ1-4, with D unresolved. Trimming removed 0 bases at V and 5 bases at J, with 17 bases between. The V gene's germline CDR1 is SGHRS and CDR2 YFSETQ. The CDR3 covers 17 residues. CDR3 protein: CASSLDPLPEANEKLFF. The DNA for the CDR3 is TGCGCCAGCAGCTTGGACCCCTTACCGGAGGCGAATGAAAAACTGTTTTTT.

This rearrangement joins TRBV5-1 to TRBJ2-7; possibly TRBD1 for D (7 bases). The CDR3 is made up of 13 amino acids. Germline assignment: CDR1 SGHRS and CDR2 YFSETQ. Deletions cut 4 bases from V and 5 bases from J, with 13 bases between. The DNA for the CDR3 is TGCGCCAGCAGCGGAGGGACAGCGGACGAGCAGTACTTC. It translates to CASSGGTADEQYF.

The V and J genes are TRBV27 and TRBJ1-4; no reliable D call. The CDR3 has 14 amino acids. CDR1 is MNHEY and CDR2 is SMNVEV in the germline V gene (reference sequence). V was trimmed by 5 bases and J by 7 bases, leaving 14 bases between them. The CDR3 nucleotides read TGTGCCAGCAGTGCCTCGGACTGGGGTGAAAAACTGTTTTTT. Translation gives CASSASDWGEKLFF.

A word on this clone: This sample also contains other DNA sequences that code for the same CDR3. The chain has TRBV7-2 and TRBJ1-5, with D perhaps TRBD1 (6 bases). Germline CDR1 reads SGHTA; CDR2 reads FQGNSA. V shed 4 bases and J shed 3 bases, with 13 bases lying between them. This CDR3 has 15 amino acids. The CDR3 DNA follows: TGTGCCAGCAGCTCGGGGGGCAGGGACAATCAGCCCCAGCATTTT. This gives the protein CASSSGGRDNQPQHF. Filled out from reference TRBV7-2 and TRBJ1-5, the complete variable domain reads GAGVSQSPSNKVTEKGKDVELRCDPISGHTALYWYRQSLGQGLEFLIYFQGNSAPDKSGLPSDRFSAERTGGSVSTLTIQRTQQEDSAVYLCASSSGGRDNQPQHFGDGTRLSIL.

The rearrangement uses TRBV5-1 and TRBJ1-3; 7 nucleotides match TRBD1. The CDR3 length is 14 residues. V dropped 1 base and J dropped 3; count of bases not matched to a gene: 1. Germline V gene lookup returns CDR1 SGHRS and CDR2 YFSETQ. The CDR3 region has the DNA TGCGCCAGCAGCTTGACAGGGGTTGGAAACACCATATATTTT. As protein: CASSLTGVGNTIYF. Based on the CDR3 plus reference TRBV5-1 and TRBJ1-3, the full variable domain is KAGVTQTPRYLIKTRGQQVTLSCSPISGHRSVSWYQQTPGQGLQFLFEYFSETQRNKGNFPGRFSGRQFSNSRSEMNVSTLELGDSALYLCASSLTGVGNTIYFGEGSWLTVV.

This clone was seen a handful of times. This chain connects TRBV5-1 to TRBJ1-3; possibly TRBD1 for D (6 bases). The V end was cut by 4 bases, the J end by 2 bases, with 22 bases between. Germline values: CDR1 SGHRS, CDR2 YFSETQ. This CDR3 has 18 amino acids. CDR3 coding DNA: TGCGCCAGCAGCCCCATGGGGGCCCTAAACGACCCTGGAAACACCATATATTTT. The encoded protein is CASSPMGALNDPGNTIYF.

The chain carries TRBV3-1 (or the pseudogene TRBV3-2) and TRBJ1-6, with 8 nucleotides matching TRBD1. This CDR3 comprises 14 residues. The ends lost 4 bases at V and 11 bases at J; junction bases unmatched: 7. Germline assignment: CDR1 LGHDT and CDR2 YNNKEL (reference sequence). The CDR3 loop is CASSRPGQGTPLHF. CDR3 bases: TGTGCCAGCAGCCGCCCCGGACAGGGAACACCCCTCCACTTT.

The chain recombines TRBV24-1 with TRBJ2-7; D is uncertain. The CDR3 runs 11 residues. Trimming left V 5 bases short and J 4 bases short, with 5 bases between. CDR1 and CDR2 (germline): KGHDR, SFDVKD. Written as DNA, the CDR3 is TGTGCCACCAGTGGTCAATACGAGCAGTACTTC. It encodes CATSGQYEQYF.

This clone appeared once. This rearrangement joins TRBV12-3 or TRBV12-4 to TRBJ1-1; D not resolved. V was pared by 7 bases and J by 6 bases, with 12 bases between. The CDR3 sequence is 12 residues long. The CDR3 sequence: CASNLSGSEAFF. The CDR3 DNA reads as TGTGCCAGCAACCTATCAGGATCTGAAGCTTTCTTT.

This clone has only one observation. The gene calls are TRBV29-1 and TRBJ2-2; possibly TRBD2 for D (5 bases). V was cut by 4 bases and J by 5 bases, with 8 bases left in between. Germline loops: CDR1 SQVTM, CDR2 ANQGSEA. CDR3 length equals 12 residues. Written as DNA, the CDR3 is TGCAGCGTTGTCGCGGGTACCGGGGAGCTGTTTTTT. The encoded protein is CSVVAGTGELFF.

The chain employs TRBV15 and TRBJ1-1; TRBD1 might be the D (6 bases). Germline V gives CDR1 LNHNV, CDR2 YYDKDF (reference sequence). Trimming shortened V by 3 bases and J by 4 bases, and 9 bases separated the two germline ends. The length of the CDR3 is 13 residues. CDR3 DNA: TGTGCCACCAGCAGCACAGGGAGCACTGAAGCTTTCTTT. It yields the protein CATSSTGSTEAFF.

CDR3 sequence: CASRFSGGPGEQYF. CDR3 sequence (DNA): TGTGCCAGCAGGTTTAGCGGGGGGCCGGGCGAGCAGTACTTC. The chain recombines TRBV2 with TRBJ2-7, with 10 positions matching TRBD2. Germline trimming cut 6 bases from V and 6 bases from J; bases unmatched to any gene: 8. The CDR3 runs to 14 residues. Germline V gives CDR1 SNHLY, CDR2 FYNNEI.

The chain employs TRBV6-2 or TRBV6-3 and TRBJ2-1, with TRBD2 as a possible D gene (9 bases). Per germline, CDR1 MNHEY and CDR2 SVGEGT. V was pared by 0 bases and J by 15 bases, with 24 bases between. There are 16 residues in the CDR3. The CDR3 coding sequence is TGTGCCAGCAGTTACTCCCGGGTAGCGGGGGACAGGCGGGCGTTCTTC. This sequence encodes CASSYSRVAGDRRAFF.

The chain combines TRBV28 with TRBJ1-2; 9 bases align to TRBD1. Germline CDR1 MDHEN, CDR2 SYDVKM. V was clipped by 4 bases and J by 0 bases; unmatched bases: 9. This CDR3 spans 17 amino acids. CDR3 sequence: CASSWGQGQDANYGYTF. CDR3 DNA sequence: TGTGCCAGCAGTTGGGGACAGGGCCAAGACGCTAACTATGGCTACACCTTC.

The chain recombines TRBV5-4 with TRBJ2-5; 10 bases line up with TRBD2. J gave up 5 bases and V 1 base, and 5 bases lay outside the gene matches. Looked up from germline, CDR1 is SGHNT and CDR2 is YYREEE (reference sequence). The CDR3 is 15 amino acids. CDR3 bases: TGTGCCAGCAGCTTGCCAGCGGGGGGGCAGGAGACCCAGTACTTC. Protein product: CASSLPAGGQETQYF. Combining the CDR3 with reference TRBV5-4 and TRBJ2-5 gives the whole variable domain ETGVTQSPTHLIKTRGQQVTLRCSSQSGHNTVSWYQQALGQGPQFIFQYYREEENGRGNFPPRFSGLQFPNYSSELNVNALELDDSALYLCASSLPAGGQETQYFGPGTRLLVL.